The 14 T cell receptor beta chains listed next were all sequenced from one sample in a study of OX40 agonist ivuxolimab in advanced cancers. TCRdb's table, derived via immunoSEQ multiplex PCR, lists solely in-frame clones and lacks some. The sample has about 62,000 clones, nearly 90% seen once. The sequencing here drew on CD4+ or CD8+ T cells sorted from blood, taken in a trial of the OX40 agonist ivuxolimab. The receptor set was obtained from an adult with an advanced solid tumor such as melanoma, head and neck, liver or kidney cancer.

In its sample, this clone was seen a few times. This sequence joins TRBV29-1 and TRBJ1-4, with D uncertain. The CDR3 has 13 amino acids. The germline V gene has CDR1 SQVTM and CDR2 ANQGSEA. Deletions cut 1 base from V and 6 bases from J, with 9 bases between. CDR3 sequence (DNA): TGCAGCGTTGAAGGCGGGCGGGATGAAAAACTGTTTTTT. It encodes CSVEGGRDEKLFF.

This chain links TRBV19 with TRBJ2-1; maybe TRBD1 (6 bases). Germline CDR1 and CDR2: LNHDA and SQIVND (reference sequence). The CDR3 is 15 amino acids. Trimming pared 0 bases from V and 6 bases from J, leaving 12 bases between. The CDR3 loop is CASSIDLGQFNEQFF. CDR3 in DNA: TGTGCCAGTAGTATAGATTTGGGACAATTCAATGAGCAGTTCTTC.

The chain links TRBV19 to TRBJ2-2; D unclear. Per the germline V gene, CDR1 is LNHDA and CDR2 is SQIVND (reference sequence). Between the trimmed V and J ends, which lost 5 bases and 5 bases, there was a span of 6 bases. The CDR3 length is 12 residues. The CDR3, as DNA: TGTGCCAGTAGTCTGTATACCGGGGAGCTGTTTTTT. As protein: CASSLYTGELFF.

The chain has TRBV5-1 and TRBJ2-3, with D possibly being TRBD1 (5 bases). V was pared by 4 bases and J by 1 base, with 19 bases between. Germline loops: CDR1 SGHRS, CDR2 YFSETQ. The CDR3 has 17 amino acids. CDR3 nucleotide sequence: TGCGCCAGCAGCGAGGTGACAGTGTCGTACGGCACAGATACGCAGTATTTT. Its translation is CASSEVTVSYGTDTQYF.

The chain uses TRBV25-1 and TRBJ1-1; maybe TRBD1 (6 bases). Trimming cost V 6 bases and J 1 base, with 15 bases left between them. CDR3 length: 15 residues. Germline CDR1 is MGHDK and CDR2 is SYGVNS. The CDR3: CASRVRGGQNTEAFF. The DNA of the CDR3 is TGTGCCAGCAGAGTCAGAGGGGGACAGAACACTGAAGCTTTCTTT.

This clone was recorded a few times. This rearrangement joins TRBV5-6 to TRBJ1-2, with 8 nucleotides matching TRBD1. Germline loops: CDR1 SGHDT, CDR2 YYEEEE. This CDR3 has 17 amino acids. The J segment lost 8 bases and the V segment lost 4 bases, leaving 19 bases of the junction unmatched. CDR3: CASSPTGGQGGFGGYTF. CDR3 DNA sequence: TGTGCCAGCAGCCCTACCGGAGGACAGGGAGGATTTGGCGGCTACACCTTC.

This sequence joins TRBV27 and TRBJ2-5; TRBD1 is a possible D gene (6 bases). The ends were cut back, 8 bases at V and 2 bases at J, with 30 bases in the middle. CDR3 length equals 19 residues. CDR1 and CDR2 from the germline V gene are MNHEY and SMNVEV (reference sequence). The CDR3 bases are TGTGCCAGCCATCGAAGGGGGACGGTCCACCCATCGGAACAAGAGACCCAGTACTTC. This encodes CASHRRGTVHPSEQETQYF.

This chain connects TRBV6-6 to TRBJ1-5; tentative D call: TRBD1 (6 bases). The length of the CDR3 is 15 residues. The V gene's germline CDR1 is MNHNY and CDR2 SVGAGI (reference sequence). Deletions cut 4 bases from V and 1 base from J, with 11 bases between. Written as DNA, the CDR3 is TGTGCCAGCAGTTGGGGACACCGGAGCAATCAGCCCCAGCATTTT. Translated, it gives CASSWGHRSNQPQHF.

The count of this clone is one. CDR3 amino acids: CASSPRLAPANTGELFF. CDR3 coding DNA: TGTGCCAGCAGCCCTAGACTAGCCCCGGCGAACACCGGGGAGCTGTTTTTT. The chain combines TRBV7-6 with TRBJ2-2; 7 bases line up with TRBD2. Trimming took 5 bases from V and 0 from J; bases not matched to a gene: 9. The germline CDR1 and CDR2 sequences are SGHVS and FNYEAQ. This CDR3 spans 17 amino acids.

The CDR3 DNA sequence: TGTGCCAGCAGGCCTCAGGGGTTTCCAAGAAACACCATATATTTT. Protein sequence: CASRPQGFPRNTIYF. The V gene is TRBV6-5, the J gene TRBJ1-3; D is perhaps TRBD1 (6 bases). Germline V gene data show CDR1 as MNHEY and CDR2 as SVGAGI. The V end was cut by 6 bases, the J end by 5 bases, with 17 bases between. The CDR3 extends over 15 amino acids.

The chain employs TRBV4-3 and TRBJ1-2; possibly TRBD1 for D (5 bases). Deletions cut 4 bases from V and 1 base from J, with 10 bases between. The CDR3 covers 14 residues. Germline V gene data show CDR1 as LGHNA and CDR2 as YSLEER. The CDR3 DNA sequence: TGCGCCAGCAGCCCGGGGGGGGTTAACTATGGCTACACCTTC. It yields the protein CASSPGGVNYGYTF.

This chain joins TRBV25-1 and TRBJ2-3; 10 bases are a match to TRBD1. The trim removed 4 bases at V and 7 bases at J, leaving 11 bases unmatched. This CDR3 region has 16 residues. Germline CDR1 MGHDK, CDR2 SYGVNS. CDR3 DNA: TGTGCCAGCAGTGGACAGGGGGCCCGAGGATGGAATACGCAGTATTTT. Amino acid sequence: CASSGQGARGWNTQYF.

The CDR3: CASSPTIGTVGNTIYF. CDR3 bases: TGTGCCAGCAGTCCTACAATTGGGACCGTGGGAAACACCATATATTTT. The chain couples TRBV28 to TRBJ1-3, with a possible D match to TRBD1 (5 bases). Trimming shortened V by 5 bases and J by 4 bases, and 18 bases separated the two germline ends. The CDR3 runs to 16 residues. The V gene's germline CDR1 is MDHEN and CDR2 SYDVKM.

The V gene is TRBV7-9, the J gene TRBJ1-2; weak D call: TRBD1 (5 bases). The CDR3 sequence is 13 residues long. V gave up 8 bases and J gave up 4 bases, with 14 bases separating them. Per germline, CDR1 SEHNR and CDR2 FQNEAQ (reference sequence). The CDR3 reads CASGMETAYGYTF. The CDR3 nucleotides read TGTGCCAGCGGGATGGAGACAGCCTATGGCTACACCTTC. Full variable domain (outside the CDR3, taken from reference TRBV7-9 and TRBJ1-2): DTGVSQNPRHKITKRGQNVTFRCDPISEHNRLYWYRQTLGQGPEFLTYFQNEAQLEKSRLLSDRFSAERPKGSFSTLEIQRTEQGDSAMYLCASGMETAYGYTFGSGTRLTVV.